This note documents a single T cell receptor (beta chain) sequence. This entry belongs to a study of CD8+ T cells in alopecia areata. About the study: The study gave treated patients oral tofacitinib at 5 to 10 mg twice daily. Severity among treated patients was scored by the percentage of scalp area affected.

The treatment here: oral pan-JAK inhibitor, 5-10 mg twice daily. CDR3 length: 11 residues. The V gene's germline CDR1 is SGHRS and CDR2 YFSETQ. Deletions cut 0 bases from V and 9 bases from J, with 4 bases between. RNA extraction and reverse transcription yielded cDNA as sequencing template. The table came from immunoSEQ multiplex PCR; TCRdb's copy has only in-frame clones and leaves some out. The data show about 190,000 clones, with around 60% seen just once and about 0.65% held by the top ten. This material consisted of CD4+ T cells sorted from blood, taken at week 4, from a patient treated with tofacitinib. V usage is TRBV5-1 and J usage is TRBJ2-1, with D unresolved. The sequence was collected from a human donor with alopecia areata. The chain's CDR3 is CASSLGPEQFF. The CDR3 DNA is TGCGCCAGCAGCTTGGGACCTGAGCAGTTCTTC.